This T cell receptor (beta chain) appears in the sequencing data of a study of shared clonotypes between healthy human individuals. Notes on the study in general: Blood was the sole source, and tissue repertoires probably differ.

This clone was detected only once. What it binds is not known. Deep-level running was used for the assay. Around 310 ng DNA, about 30,000 T cell genomes, went into unsorted PBMC replicate PCRs. As originally analysed: Junction-only immunoSEQ sequences carried no quality scores, so filtering differed. Profiled with immunoSEQ multiplex PCR; TCRdb holds only in-frame clones, not every one. V and J calls and clone size are given by that table; D and trimming were obtained from the DNA. The repertoire consists of approximately 440,000 clones, with roughly 80% occurring once and the leading ten covering 12%. Germline CDR1 reads MDHEN; CDR2 reads SYDVKM. The CDR3 spans 14 residues. Trimming took off 3 bases at V and 0 bases at J, with 5 bases between the two ends.

The receptor's source is a woman aged 40 to 55 in good health. Some clones in this sample may be carry-over from other donors' samples. Sequencing was done on a sample of PBMCs. This chain links TRBV28 with TRBJ2-2, with D uncertain. The CDR3 loop is CASSFLSNTGELFF. CDR3 in DNA: TGTGCCAGCAGTTTTCTTTCGAACACCGGGGAGCTGTTTTTT.